Following are 25 T cell receptor beta chains from one sample sequenced in a study of Graves' ophthalmopathy and Graves' hyperthyroidism. Amplification from RNA transcripts yielded the TCR beta CDR3 regions. The authors performed first-round RT-PCR with HTBI primers and then a second-round multiplex PCR. TCRdb fed the multiplex PCR reads into MiXCR, producing one record per CDR3 protein. The sample includes roughly 400,000 distinct CDR3 sequences, approximately 15% seen only once; the top ten take around 6.6%. Sequenced sample: peripheral blood. These receptors were collected from a woman younger than 30 with stable Graves' hyperthyroidism.

This clonotype was recorded a few times. J is TRBJ1-1 and V is TRBV7-9, with D perhaps matching TRBD1 (6 bases). Per germline, CDR1 SEHNR and CDR2 FQNEAQ (reference sequence). V shed 5 bases and J shed 10 bases, with 14 bases lying between them. This CDR3 is 12 amino acids long. CDR3 sequence: CASSPLGAGAFF. The CDR3 DNA follows: TGTGCCAGCAGCCCCCTGGGGGCGGGAGCTTTCTTT.

This clonotype has at least ten counts. The V gene is TRBV20-1, the J gene TRBJ1-2; D uncertain. The CDR3 consists of 14 residues. Trimming stripped 5 bases from V and 0 bases from J, with 13 bases between. Germline CDR1 reads DFQATT; CDR2 reads SNEGSKA (reference sequence). As DNA, the CDR3 is TGCAGTGCTGCTGACGGGAGAGCTAACTATGGCTACACCTTC. Translated: CSAADGRANYGYTF.

As concerns this clonotype: A much larger clone sits a single nucleotide away, making a read error possible. Lacking the conserved final phenylalanine or tryptophan, this CDR3 likely reflects a read error. It is unclear where the CDR3 begins or ends on the DNA, so no DNA is shown, and the CDR3 is as TCRdb lists it. The genes are TRBV7-2 and TRBJ1-2; the table calls TRBD1, which could not be checked here. CDR1 is SGHTA, CDR2 FQGNSA, per germline. The CDR3 region is 14 residues in length, termini included. The CDR3 sequence: CASSPDRTGGVHTV.

This clonotype showed up many times. V usage is TRBV11-2 and J usage is TRBJ2-7; maybe TRBD2 (5 bases). Trimming cost V 3 bases and J 2 bases, with 17 bases left between them. The CDR3 extends over 16 amino acids. Germline CDR1 is SGHAT and CDR2 is FQNNGV. The CDR3 loop reads CASSFLLRERAYEQYF. The DNA of the CDR3 is TGTGCCAGCAGCTTCTTATTAAGGGAGAGGGCCTACGAGCAGTACTTC.

This clonotype was recorded at least ten times. This rearrangement joins TRBV20-1 to TRBJ2-5, with D unclear. There are 13 residues in the CDR3. The V and J ends lost 0 bases and 4 bases respectively, with 9 bases between them. The germline V gene has CDR1 DFQATT and CDR2 SNEGSKA (reference sequence). CDR3 DNA sequence: TGCAGTGCTAGAGATCTTCGTCCAGAGACCCAGTACTTC. This translates into CSARDLRPETQYF.

At least ten counts were recorded for this clonotype. The chain recombines TRBV20-1 with TRBJ1-1; D remains unclear. The length of the CDR3 is 15 residues. V was clipped by 3 bases and J by 0 bases, with 14 bases between them. Germline V lookup: CDR1 DFQATT, CDR2 SNEGSKA (reference sequence). Here the CDR3 reads CSASSGNPMNTEAFF. The DNA of the CDR3 is TGCAGTGCTAGTTCCGGGAACCCCATGAACACTGAAGCTTTCTTT.

The sample holds many counts of this clonotype. This chain uses TRBV24-1 with TRBJ2-5; no clear D. V was cut by 5 bases and J by 0 bases, with 6 bases left in between. This CDR3 is 13 amino acids long. In germline, CDR1 is KGHDR, CDR2 SFDVKD. CDR3 coding DNA: TGTGCCACCAGTGCAGAGTACCAAGAGACCCAGTACTTC. Protein: CATSAEYQETQYF.

This clonotype was detected ten times or more. The V gene is TRBV12-5, the J gene TRBJ2-5; D may correspond to TRBD1 or TRBD2 (6 bases each). The CDR3 is 14 residues long. The V gene lost 5 bases and the J gene lost 5 bases, with 15 bases spanning the gap. Germline CDR1 LGHNT, CDR2 FRNRAP. The CDR3 DNA follows: TGTGCTAGTGGTCTTCAAGGGGGGACCGAGACCCAGTACTTC. Translated, it gives CASGLQGGTETQYF.

At least ten counts were recorded for this clonotype. The chain employs TRBV20-1 and TRBJ1-2, with 8 nucleotides matching TRBD1. This CDR3 is built from 13 residues. Germline V CDR1 and CDR2: DFQATT, SNEGSKA (reference sequence). V shed 6 bases, J shed 0 bases, and the junction held 3 bases outside the gene matches. Here the CDR3 reads CSATGQANYGYTF. CDR3 DNA sequence: TGCAGTGCAACGGGACAGGCTAACTATGGCTACACCTTC.

This clonotype appeared many times. The genes are TRBV5-6 and TRBJ2-2, with 12 bases fitting TRBD1. Trimming cost V 5 bases and J 4 bases; bases outside gene matches: 6. Germline CDR1 and CDR2: SGHDT and YYEEEE. The CDR3 consists of 16 residues. CDR3 nucleotide sequence: TGTGCCAGCAGTTACCGGGACAGGGGGCCCACCGGGGAGCTGTTTTTT. This translates into CASSYRDRGPTGELFF.

This clonotype was recorded many times. The CDR3 sequence is CASSWSPGDVFF. Here the CDR3 DNA reads TGTGCCAGCAGTTGGTCCCCCGGGGATGTTTTCTTT. This chain links TRBV6-2 or TRBV6-3 with TRBJ1-1; no reliable D call. Germline V gene sequence: CDR1 MNHEY, CDR2 SVGEGT. V was shortened by 4 bases and J by 13 bases, with 16 bases between the two germline ends. The CDR3 has 12 amino acids.

This clonotype was seen more than once but under ten times. At one of its ends the junction is not consistent with the germline gene, which may arise from a read error. V usage is TRBV7-2 and J usage is TRBJ1-1, with unresolved D. Germline-derived CDR1 and CDR2 are SGHTA and FQGNSA. The length of the CDR3 is 13 residues. The CDR3 loop is CASSLVLSGEALF. As DNA, the CDR3 is TGTGCCAGCAGCTTAGTTTTATCGGGAGAAGCTCTCTTT.

In the case of this clonotype: A much larger clone sits a single nucleotide away, making a read error possible. No conserved phenylalanine or tryptophan ends this CDR3, so it is likely a read error. This chain joins TRBV29-1 and TRBJ1-1, with D perhaps matching TRBD1 (5 bases). This CDR3 region has 12 residues. The germline V gene encodes CDR1 SQVTM and CDR2 ANQGSEA. V was clipped by 6 bases and J by 4 bases, with 12 bases between them. CDR3 coding DNA: TGCAGCGTCTCCGGAGGGGTCACTGAAGCTTTCGTT. As protein: CSVSGGVTEAFV.

This clonotype was counted many times. The chain combines TRBV20-1 with TRBJ1-5; D not resolved. The CDR3 totals 12 residues. Looked up from germline, CDR1 is DFQATT and CDR2 is SNEGSKA (reference sequence). The V end lost 3 bases, the J end lost 3 bases, and 6 bases lay between the germline ends. The CDR3 region is CSARSFNQPQHF. CDR3 DNA: TGCAGTGCTAGGAGTTTCAATCAGCCCCAGCATTTT.

This clonotype was found many times. This rearrangement joins TRBV13 to TRBJ2-7, with D tentatively TRBD1 (6 bases). Trimming shortened V by 3 bases and J by 2 bases, and 8 bases separated the two germline ends. The V gene's germline CDR1 is PRHDT and CDR2 FYEKMQ (reference sequence). The CDR3 runs 13 residues. CDR3 protein: CASSFDRTYEQYF. The CDR3 DNA reads as TGTGCCAGCAGCTTCGACAGGACCTACGAGCAGTACTTC.

This clonotype was seen more than once but under ten times. The chain is built from TRBV4-1 and TRBJ2-5, with TRBD2 matching 10 bases. The ends lost 1 base at V and 7 bases at J; junction bases unmatched: 6. This CDR3 contains 15 residues. Germline values: CDR1 MGHRA, CDR2 YSYEKL. This chain's CDR3 is CASSQGVTSGLTQYF. The DNA of the CDR3 is TGCGCCAGCAGCCAAGGCGTGACTAGCGGGTTGACCCAGTACTTC.

This clonotype was found many times. This sequence joins TRBV5-1 and TRBJ1-2; D possibly corresponds to TRBD1 (5 bases). The germline V and J ends were trimmed by 1 base and 4 bases, with 14 bases remaining between them. The CDR3 is made up of 15 amino acids. Germline CDR1 and CDR2: SGHRS and YFSETQ. The CDR3 nucleotides are TGCGCCAGCAGCTTGAATCAGGGAACCCTCTATGGCTACACCTTC. Its protein product is CASSLNQGTLYGYTF.

The chain has TRBV6-5 and TRBJ1-2; D is undetermined. Germline lookup yields CDR1 MNHEY and CDR2 SVGAGI. The CDR3 is made up of 13 amino acids. V lost 2 bases, J lost 3 bases, and 7 bases lay in between. The CDR3 DNA reads TGTGCCAGCAGTTACCCAGAGGACTATGGCTACACCTTC. Residues: CASSYPEDYGYTF.

At least ten counts were recorded for this clonotype. The rearrangement uses TRBV7-2 and TRBJ1-2, with TRBD1 as a possible D gene (6 bases). The V and J ends lost 0 bases and 5 bases respectively, with 16 bases between them. Germline V gene data show CDR1 as SGHTA and CDR2 as FQGNSA. This CDR3 is 16 amino acids long. CDR3 nucleotides: TGTGCCAGCAGCTTAGCCGGGGGCGTAGTGGCTTATGGCTACACCTTC. Translated, it gives CASSLAGGVVAYGYTF.

This clonotype has a handful of counts. The chain uses TRBV9 and TRBJ2-7; the D gene is possibly TRBD1 (8 bases). Deletions cut 5 bases from V and 3 bases from J, with 15 bases between. From germline, CDR1 is SGDLS and CDR2 YYNGEE. The CDR3 is 14 residues long. CDR3 nucleotides: TGTGCCAGCAGTCGCACAGGGGGGGACTACGAGCAGTACTTC. This gives the protein CASSRTGGDYEQYF.

This clonotype was seen ten or more times. The J gene is TRBJ1-3, the V gene TRBV12-3 or TRBV12-4, with D perhaps matching TRBD1 (5 bases). The CDR3 loop spans 15 amino acids. Trimming stripped 3 bases from V and 0 bases from J, with 9 bases between. The CDR3 region is CASSFGTSSGNTIYF. The CDR3 DNA reads as TGTGCCAGCAGTTTCGGGACGAGCTCTGGAAACACCATATATTTT.

The sample holds many counts of this clonotype. This sequence joins TRBV6-2 or TRBV6-3 and TRBJ1-5; D is perhaps TRBD1 (6 bases). Germline loops: CDR1 MNHEY, CDR2 SVGEGT. Trimming shortened V by 5 bases and J by 0 bases, and 14 bases separated the two germline ends. This CDR3 spans 16 amino acids. DNA for the CDR3: TGTGCCAGCAGTCCTCTGGACAGTGGTAGCAATCAGCCCCAGCATTTT. Its protein is CASSPLDSGSNQPQHF.

This clonotype has ten or more counts. The chain uses TRBV6-1 and TRBJ1-1; D not resolved. Trimming took off 4 bases at V and 10 bases at J, with 16 bases between the two ends. In germline, CDR1 is MNHNS, CDR2 SASEGT. The CDR3 has 13 amino acids. The CDR3 here is CASSVGGGGGAFF. CDR3 nucleotides: TGTGCCAGCAGTGTTGGCGGAGGTGGAGGAGCTTTCTTT.

Many counts were recorded for this clonotype. This chain connects TRBV6-1 to TRBJ2-2; 9 bases are a match to TRBD1. Germline CDR1 and CDR2: MNHNS and SASEGT. V shed 9 bases, J shed 2 bases, and the junction held 4 bases outside the gene matches. There are 14 residues in the CDR3. The CDR3 bases are TGTGCCAGGTGGACAGGGGCTAACACCGGGGAGCTGTTTTTT. Encoded protein: CARWTGANTGELFF.

In its sample, this clonotype was seen many times. This chain connects TRBV29-1 to TRBJ2-5; D is possibly TRBD1 (5 bases). Germline CDR1 reads SQVTM; CDR2 reads ANQGSEA. CDR3 length equals 12 residues. V lost 7 bases, J lost 5 bases, and 14 bases lay in between. CDR3 residues: CSALTVGETQYF. CDR3 nucleotide sequence: TGCAGCGCCCTGACAGTGGGGGAGACCCAGTACTTC.